This is a list of T cell receptor beta chains from one sample in a study of T cell responses to AZD1222 COVID-19 vaccine. The assay was immunoSEQ multiplex PCR, and TCRdb's table has in-frame clones only and misses some. The data contain about 120,000 clones, about nine tenths of them singletons. The specimen was peripheral blood, collected 28 days after the second AZD1222 dose. Receptor source: an adult who received the AZD1222 COVID-19 vaccine. The CDR3 runs from the conserved cysteine through the conserved F or W. Fields, in order: V gene, D gene, clone size, J gene, CDR3 protein, CDR3 DNA. D genes are given only for firm matches. Clone size is not always given. Where it is, it says once, few, many or a class for expanded clones.

v_call: TRBV2; d_call: TRBD1; clone_size: once; j_call: TRBJ2-5; cdr3_aa: CASKSTGDSQETQYF; cdr3_nt: TGTGCCAGCAAATCGACAGGGGACAGTCAAGAGACCCAGTACTTC
v_call: TRBV12-3/TRBV12-4; d_call: .; clone_size: .; j_call: TRBJ2-5; cdr3_aa: CASTRTEQETQYF; cdr3_nt: TGTGCCAGCACCCGGACAGAGCAAGAGACCCAGTACTTC
v_call: TRBV4-2; d_call: TRBD1; clone_size: .; j_call: TRBJ2-2; cdr3_aa: CASSLTGTGSTGELFF; cdr3_nt: TGTGCCAGCAGCCTAACCGGGACAGGGAGTACCGGGGAGCTGTTTTTT
v_call: TRBV27; d_call: .; clone_size: .; j_call: TRBJ1-5; cdr3_aa: CASSTGYFGNQPQHF; cdr3_nt: TGTGCCAGCAGTACAGGGTATTTTGGCAATCAGCCCCAGCATTTT
v_call: TRBV5-1; d_call: .; clone_size: few; j_call: TRBJ2-5; cdr3_aa: CASSLELGETQYF; cdr3_nt: TGCGCCAGCAGCTTGGAGTTAGGGGAGACCCAGTACTTC
v_call: TRBV18; d_call: .; clone_size: .; j_call: TRBJ1-1; cdr3_aa: CASSPFRAEGDTEAFF; cdr3_nt: TGTGCCAGCTCACCTTTTCGCGCGGAGGGGGACACTGAAGCTTTCTTT
v_call: TRBV28; d_call: TRBD1; clone_size: .; j_call: TRBJ1-6; cdr3_aa: CASRTGSSASYNSPLHF; cdr3_nt: TGTGCCAGCAGGACAGGGAGTTCGGCGTCCTATAATTCACCCCTCCACTTT
v_call: TRBV7-2; d_call: .; clone_size: .; j_call: TRBJ2-5; cdr3_aa: CASSSQTLETQYF; cdr3_nt: TGTGCCAGCAGCTCCCAGACTCTGGAGACCCAGTACTTC
v_call: TRBV28; d_call: .; clone_size: .; j_call: TRBJ1-3; cdr3_aa: CASRRGTDSGNTIYF; cdr3_nt: TGTGCCAGCAGAAGGGGGACGGACTCTGGAAACACCATATATTTT
v_call: TRBV6-5; d_call: TRBD1; clone_size: .; j_call: TRBJ1-2; cdr3_aa: CASSSPGQEALYTF; cdr3_nt: TGTGCCAGCAGTTCACCGGGACAGGAAGCCCTTTACACCTTC
v_call: TRBV15; d_call: .; clone_size: .; j_call: TRBJ1-3; cdr3_aa: CATRTGNTIYF; cdr3_nt: TGTGCCACCAGGACAGGAAACACCATATATTTT
v_call: TRBV28; d_call: TRBD1; clone_size: .; j_call: TRBJ2-1; cdr3_aa: CASTIQGAHNEQFF; cdr3_nt: TGTGCCAGCACCATACAGGGGGCGCACAATGAGCAGTTCTTC
v_call: TRBV18; d_call: .; clone_size: .; j_call: TRBJ1-5; cdr3_aa: CASSPGEGSYDQPQHF; cdr3_nt: TGTGCCAGCTCACCGGGGGAGGGATCTTACGATCAGCCCCAGCATTTT
v_call: TRBV6-5; d_call: TRBD2; clone_size: .; j_call: TRBJ2-7; cdr3_aa: CASSSGLAGDYYEQYF; cdr3_nt: TGTGCCAGCAGTTCCGGACTAGCGGGAGACTACTACGAGCAGTACTTC
v_call: TRBV5-1; d_call: .; clone_size: .; j_call: TRBJ2-7; cdr3_aa: CASSLDPATSSYEQYF; cdr3_nt: TGCGCCAGCAGCTTGGATCCTGCTACGAGCTCCTACGAGCAGTACTTC
v_call: TRBV2; d_call: .; clone_size: .; j_call: TRBJ1-5; cdr3_aa: CASSLYDFGPQHF; cdr3_nt: TGTGCCAGCAGCCTCTACGACTTTGGGCCCCAGCATTTT
v_call: TRBV6-5; d_call: TRBD1; clone_size: .; j_call: TRBJ2-1; cdr3_aa: CASSFRQGAYNEQFF; cdr3_nt: TGTGCCAGCAGTTTTCGACAGGGGGCCTACAATGAGCAGTTCTTC
v_call: TRBV19; d_call: TRBD1; clone_size: .; j_call: TRBJ1-1; cdr3_aa: CASSAGTGFRLFVWNTEAFF; cdr3_nt: TGTGCCAGTAGTGCCGGGACAGGGTTTCGACTGTTTGTGTGGAACACTGAAGCTTTCTTT
v_call: TRBV5-6; d_call: .; clone_size: .; j_call: TRBJ1-3; cdr3_aa: CASSLDGRSGNTIYF; cdr3_nt: TGTGCCAGCAGCTTGGATGGCCGCTCTGGAAACACCATATATTTT
v_call: TRBV28; d_call: .; clone_size: .; j_call: TRBJ2-5; cdr3_aa: CASSYPQRERGPSGETQYF; cdr3_nt: TGTGCCAGCAGTTACCCACAGAGGGAAAGAGGGCCCTCAGGAGAGACCCAGTACTTC
v_call: TRBV19; d_call: TRBD1; clone_size: once; j_call: TRBJ1-3; cdr3_aa: CATNGGQGNTIYF; cdr3_nt: TGTGCCACAAACGGGGGACAGGGAAACACCATATATTTT
v_call: TRBV28; d_call: TRBD1; clone_size: .; j_call: TRBJ1-6; cdr3_aa: CASRPSQGSNSPLHF; cdr3_nt: TGTGCCAGCAGACCCTCACAGGGGTCCAATTCACCCCTCCACTTT
v_call: TRBV4-2; d_call: TRBD1; clone_size: .; j_call: TRBJ2-7; cdr3_aa: CASSQERDRSYEQYF; cdr3_nt: TGTGCCAGCAGCCAGGAAAGGGACAGATCCTACGAGCAGTACTTC
v_call: TRBV6-6; d_call: .; clone_size: once; j_call: TRBJ2-7; cdr3_aa: CASSYSSSPPYEQYF; cdr3_nt: TGTGCCAGCAGTTACTCCAGCTCTCCCCCCTACGAGCAGTACTTC
v_call: TRBV12-3/TRBV12-4; d_call: .; clone_size: .; j_call: TRBJ1-1; cdr3_aa: CASSLAMNTEAFF; cdr3_nt: TGTGCCAGCAGTTTGGCCATGAACACTGAAGCTTTCTTT
v_call: TRBV28; d_call: .; clone_size: .; j_call: TRBJ2-3; cdr3_aa: CASSSPAFSTDTQYF; cdr3_nt: TGTGCCAGCAGTTCGCCGGCCTTCTCGACAGATACGCAGTATTTT
v_call: TRBV3-1/TRBV3-2; d_call: .; clone_size: .; j_call: TRBJ2-1; cdr3_aa: CASSQVVRAAYEQFF; cdr3_nt: TGTGCCAGCAGCCAAGTAGTCAGGGCGGCCTATGAGCAGTTCTTC
v_call: TRBV10-3; d_call: .; clone_size: .; j_call: TRBJ1-5; cdr3_aa: CAISERGSAQPQHF; cdr3_nt: TGTGCCATCAGCGAAAGGGGCTCGGCTCAGCCCCAGCATTTT
v_call: TRBV19; d_call: .; clone_size: .; j_call: TRBJ1-6; cdr3_aa: CASSIDHRDPRFTPLHF; cdr3_nt: TGTGCCAGTAGTATAGATCACCGGGACCCCCGCTTTACACCCCTCCACTTT
v_call: TRBV18; d_call: .; clone_size: .; j_call: TRBJ1-2; cdr3_aa: CASSPSGLGTGIWGYTF; cdr3_nt: TGTGCCAGCTCACCATCCGGACTCGGGACTGGCATATGGGGCTACACCTTC
v_call: TRBV18; d_call: TRBD1; clone_size: once; j_call: TRBJ1-2; cdr3_aa: CASSRSSRTGNYGYTF; cdr3_nt: TGTGCCAGCTCACGTTCCTCCAGGACAGGGAACTATGGCTACACCTTC
v_call: TRBV2; d_call: TRBD1; clone_size: .; j_call: TRBJ1-5; cdr3_aa: CASSEQGAGNQPQHF; cdr3_nt: TGTGCCAGCAGTGAACAGGGGGCGGGCAATCAGCCCCAGCATTTT
v_call: TRBV11-2; d_call: .; clone_size: once; j_call: TRBJ1-5; cdr3_aa: CASSLDRANQPQHF; cdr3_nt: TGTGCCAGCAGCTTAGATCGGGCTAATCAGCCCCAGCATTTT
v_call: TRBV30; d_call: .; clone_size: .; j_call: TRBJ1-4; cdr3_aa: CAWSGRKLFF; cdr3_nt: TGTGCCTGGAGTGGGCGAAAACTGTTTTTT
v_call: TRBV6-1; d_call: .; clone_size: .; j_call: TRBJ1-1; cdr3_aa: CASSEAMVGYGEAFF; cdr3_nt: TGTGCCAGCAGTGAAGCAATGGTGGGTTACGGTGAAGCTTTCTTT